The 14 T cell receptor beta chains given below trace back to one sample, sequenced in a study of cytomegalovirus exposure and HLA in healthy donors. 60 Vbeta and 13 Jbeta primers were used in PCR. Sequencing was performed with immunoSEQ multiplex PCR; in TCRdb, only in-frame clones are kept and a portion is missing. The sample has about 98,000 clones; around 75% are singletons. Sequenced sample: PBMCs. The receptors stem from a man in his late teens or twenties in good health and CMV-seropositive.

About this clone itself: Other DNA sequences from this sample encode an identical CDR3 as well. The gene calls are TRBV18 and TRBJ2-7; possible D gene TRBD2, 5 bases. CDR1 and CDR2 (germline): KGHSH, LQKENI. V was pared by 2 bases and J by 5 bases, with 7 bases between. CDR3 size: 12 residues. As DNA, the CDR3 is TGTGCCAGCTCACCAACGGGAAACGAGCAGTACTTC. Its protein product is CASSPTGNEQYF.

The V gene is TRBV5-1, the J gene TRBJ1-2; 9 bases map to TRBD1. Per germline, CDR1 SGHRS and CDR2 YFSETQ. The V segment lost 3 bases and the J segment 8 bases; nucleotides outside the gene matches: 14. This CDR3 contains 16 residues. CDR3 sequence: CASSSNLGQGGSGYTF. The DNA of the CDR3 is TGCGCCAGCAGCTCCAATCTGGGACAGGGAGGAAGCGGCTACACCTTC.

The V call is TRBV28, the J call TRBJ1-1; D is possibly TRBD1 (5 bases). V shed 3 bases and J shed 4 bases, with 9 bases lying between them. Germline V gene lookup returns CDR1 MDHEN and CDR2 SYDVKM. This CDR3 is 13 amino acids long. CDR3 DNA: TGTGCCAGCAGTTTTGGGGCCGGCACTGAAGCTTTCTTT. This translates into CASSFGAGTEAFF.

The chain carries TRBV25-1 and TRBJ1-1; 9 nucleotides align to TRBD1. V shed 7 bases, J shed 8 bases, and the junction held 14 bases outside the gene matches. CDR3 size: 15 residues. Germline CDR1 and CDR2: MGHDK and SYGVNS. CDR3 in amino acids: CASTHRDRVGVEAFF. Here the CDR3 DNA reads TGTGCCAGCACCCATAGGGACAGGGTTGGGGTAGAAGCTTTCTTT.

The chain links TRBV7-9 to TRBJ2-1, with 8 bases fitting TRBD1. The CDR3 runs to 15 residues. Germline V gene data show CDR1 as SEHNR and CDR2 as FQNEAQ (reference sequence). J was trimmed by 7 bases and V by 4 bases; bases with no gene match: 9. CDR3 in DNA: TGTGCCAGCAGCTCAAAGACGCAGGGGGCAAATGAGCAGTTCTTC. Amino acids: CASSSKTQGANEQFF.

V is TRBV28 and J is TRBJ2-1; D might be TRBD1 (7 bases). The germline V gene has CDR1 MDHEN and CDR2 SYDVKM. This CDR3 is 13 amino acids long. Trimming cost V 6 bases and J 6 bases, with 12 bases left between them. CDR3 in amino acids: CASSRGRRNEQFF. The CDR3 bases are TGTGCCAGCAGCAGGGGGAGGCGCAATGAGCAGTTCTTC.

In DNA form, the CDR3 reads TGTGCCTGGAGGACTGGACAGGGGGGGAGGGATACGCAGTATTTT. Protein sequence: CAWRTGQGGRDTQYF. The chain links TRBV30 to TRBJ2-3; 10 bases align to TRBD1. The J segment lost 6 bases and the V segment lost 3 bases, leaving 9 bases of the junction unmatched. This CDR3 spans 15 amino acids. Germline V gene sequence: CDR1 GTSNPN, CDR2 SVGIG (reference sequence).

The chain has TRBV5-4 and TRBJ1-1; 9 bases are shared with TRBD1. The V gene end was trimmed by 0 bases and the J gene end by 7 bases; junction bases not matched to a gene: 1. This CDR3 is built from 13 residues. Germline values: CDR1 SGHNT, CDR2 YYREEE (reference sequence). DNA of the CDR3: TGTGCCAGCAGCTTGGGGGGACAGGGTGAAGCTTTCTTT. Its protein is CASSLGGQGEAFF.

The chain recombines TRBV5-1 with TRBJ1-2; D perhaps matches TRBD1 (5 bases). V lost 3 bases and J lost 2, with 11 bases in between. Per the germline V gene, CDR1 is SGHRS and CDR2 is YFSETQ. This CDR3 has 14 amino acids. The CDR3 DNA reads TGCGCCAGCAGCTACCAGACAGAAAACTATGGCTACACCTTC. Protein sequence: CASSYQTENYGYTF. Filled out from reference TRBV5-1 and TRBJ1-2, the complete variable domain reads KAGVTQTPRYLIKTRGQQVTLSCSPISGHRSVSWYQQTPGQGLQFLFEYFSETQRNKGNFPGRFSGRQFSNSRSEMNVSTLELGDSALYLCASSYQTENYGYTFGSGTRLTVV.

The V call is TRBV29-1, the J call TRBJ1-2; 7 bases are a match to TRBD1. The CDR3 has 13 residues. The germline gives CDR1 SQVTM, CDR2 ANQGSEA. V gave up 6 bases and J gave up 0 bases; unmatched junction bases: 4. CDR3: CSVTGPSNYGYTF. The CDR3 nucleotides are TGCAGCGTGACAGGGCCCTCTAACTATGGCTACACCTTC.

The chain has TRBV4-2 and TRBJ1-3; D gene unclear. Germline CDR1 is LGHNA and CDR2 is YNFKEQ. CDR3 size: 16 residues. V was shortened by 0 bases and J by 0 bases, with 9 bases between the two germline ends. DNA for the CDR3: TGTGCCAGCAGCCAAGATTTGACGGGCTCTGGAAACACCATATATTTT. It specifies CASSQDLTGSGNTIYF.

The V gene is TRBV7-9, the J gene TRBJ2-2; perhaps TRBD2 as D (5 bases). Germline V gene sequence: CDR1 SEHNR, CDR2 FQNEAQ (reference sequence). The CDR3 spans 16 residues. The V end was cut by 5 bases, the J end by 5 bases, with 18 bases between. The CDR3, as DNA: TGTGCCAGCAGCCCGCTGGACGGGGTTGGGACCGGGGAGCTGTTTTTT. Its translation is CASSPLDGVGTGELFF. Complete variable domain (other parts from reference TRBV7-9 and TRBJ2-2): DTGVSQNPRHKITKRGQNVTFRCDPISEHNRLYWYRQTLGQGPEFLTYFQNEAQLEKSRLLSDRFSAERPKGSFSTLEIQRTEQGDSAMYLCASSPLDGVGTGELFFGEGSRLTVL.

The chain joins TRBV9 to TRBJ1-1; D is possibly TRBD1 (6 bases). The CDR3 has 15 residues. CDR1 and CDR2 from the germline V gene are SGDLS and YYNGEE. Trimming stripped 2 bases from V and 6 bases from J, with 17 bases between. CDR3 sequence reads: CASSVPIGGAPEAFF. CDR3 nucleotides: TGTGCCAGCAGCGTTCCCATCGGGGGGGCCCCTGAAGCTTTCTTT.

This clone was recorded once. The J gene is TRBJ2-1, the V gene TRBV9; no reliable D call. Trimming took off 0 bases at V and 5 bases at J, with 9 bases between the two ends. CDR1 and CDR2 (germline): SGDLS, YYNGEE. The CDR3 is 14 residues long. CDR3 DNA: TGTGCCAGCAGCGTAGCTACACAGCACAATGAGCAGTTCTTC. Amino acids: CASSVATQHNEQFF.